This T cell receptor beta chain comes out of a study of T cell responses to AZD1222 COVID-19 vaccine. The overall study: Second-dose groups at about 4 or about 12 weeks were pooled.

Trimming removed 5 bases from V and 5 bases from J; junction bases left unmatched: 9. The CDR3 is 15 amino acids. The germline V gene has CDR1 PRHDT and CDR2 FYEKMQ (reference sequence). Sequencing was performed with immunoSEQ multiplex PCR; in TCRdb, only in-frame clones are kept and a portion is missing. The table records 100,000 to 150,000 clones, approximately 87% of them present only once. To note about this clone: Its specificity is unknown.

Points from the study as a whole: Repertoires were collected only later (after the peak T cell response had occurred).

The clonotype originates from an adult in good health. This chain connects TRBV13 to TRBJ1-1; 9 nucleotides align to TRBD1. Sequenced here: peripheral blood, sampled on day 0 of AZD1222 vaccination. This CDR3 is CASSANGQGRTEAFF. The CDR3 DNA reads as TGTGCCAGCAGCGCCAACGGACAGGGGAGGACTGAAGCTTTCTTT.